The 9 T cell receptor beta chains below come from one sample, sequenced in a study of CD8+ T cells in alopecia areata. RNA extraction was followed by reverse transcription into cDNA, which acted as the sequencing template. The table came from immunoSEQ multiplex PCR; TCRdb's copy has only in-frame clones and leaves some out. The repertoire holds 150,000 or so clones, about 90% seen once, with around 16% in the top ten. This specimen consisted of CD8+ T cells sorted from blood, obtained at week 0. Source of these receptors: a human donor with alopecia areata.

The chain couples TRBV29-1 to TRBJ1-2; 7 bases line up with TRBD1. The germline gives CDR1 SQVTM, CDR2 ANQGSEA. Trimming cost V 7 bases and J 10 bases; bases outside gene matches: 9. CDR3 length equals 11 residues. In DNA form, the CDR3 reads TGCAGCGGAACTAACAGGGGTGCCTACACCTTC. Protein sequence: CSGTNRGAYTF.

This clone was detected only a few times. The J gene is TRBJ2-7, the V gene TRBV15, with 7 bases lining up with TRBD1. The CDR3 has 13 amino acids. V shed 5 bases, J shed 2 bases, and the junction held 3 bases outside the gene matches. Germline V gene data show CDR1 as LNHNV and CDR2 as YYDKDF (reference sequence). This CDR3 reads CATSLDRAYEQYF. The CDR3 DNA is TGTGCCACCAGCTTAGACAGGGCCTACGAGCAGTACTTC. Supplemented by reference TRBV15 and TRBJ2-7, the full variable domain reads DAMVIQNPRYQVTQFGKPVTLSCSQTLNHNVMYWYQQKSSQAPKLLFHYYDKDFNNEADTPDNFQSRRPNTSFCFLDIRSPGLGDTAMYLCATSLDRAYEQYFGPGTRLTVT.

V usage is TRBV11-2 and J usage is TRBJ1-5, with 7 nucleotides matching TRBD1. Germline V gene data show CDR1 as SGHAT and CDR2 as FQNNGV. The J segment lost 5 bases and the V segment lost 0 bases, leaving 4 bases of the junction unmatched. The CDR3 runs to 15 residues. Here the CDR3 DNA reads TGTGCCAGCAGCTTAGACGGGGACAGACATCAGCCCCAGCATTTT. It translates to CASSLDGDRHQPQHF.

This chain uses TRBV29-1 with TRBJ2-5; TRBD1 matches at 10 bases. The V and J ends lost 1 base and 5 bases, in that order; junction bases with no gene match: 7. Per germline, CDR1 SQVTM and CDR2 ANQGSEA. This CDR3 comprises 15 residues. The DNA of the CDR3 is TGCAGCGTTGAAGGGCGACAGGGGGCATGGGAGACCCAGTACTTC. This sequence encodes CSVEGRQGAWETQYF.

The chain is built from TRBV9 and TRBJ1-2, with D maybe TRBD1 (5 bases). The germline V and J ends were trimmed by 7 bases and 4 bases, with 11 bases remaining between them. Germline CDR1 SGDLS, CDR2 YYNGEE. The CDR3 contains 12 residues. CDR3 sequence: CASSVGTYGYTF. CDR3 nucleotides: TGTGCCAGCTCTGTGGGGACCTATGGCTACACCTTC.

This chain uses TRBV29-1 with TRBJ2-3; 8 bases are shared with TRBD2. V was clipped by 2 bases and J by 6 bases; unmatched bases: 10. The CDR3 spans 15 residues. CDR1 is SQVTM, CDR2 ANQGSEA, per germline. For the CDR3, the DNA is TGCAGCGTTGAAAGGTCGGGAGGGCCTCTTGATACGCAGTATTTT. Encoded protein: CSVERSGGPLDTQYF.

The V call is TRBV18, the J call TRBJ2-2, with D perhaps given as TRBD1 or TRBD2 (5 bases each). The germline V gene encodes CDR1 KGHSH and CDR2 LQKENI. The V and J ends lost 1 base and 4 bases respectively, with 7 bases between them. The CDR3 loop spans 14 amino acids. The CDR3 nucleotides are TGTGCCAGCTCACCACGGGACCTCACCGGGGAGCTGTTTTTT. Encoded protein: CASSPRDLTGELFF. Filled out from reference TRBV18 and TRBJ2-2, the complete variable domain reads NAGVMQNPRHLVRRRGQEARLRCSPMKGHSHVYWYRQLPEEGLKFMVYLQKENIIDESGMPKERFSAEFPKEGPSILRIQQVVRGDSAAYFCASSPRDLTGELFFGEGSRLTVL.

The chain is built from TRBV5-5 and TRBJ1-2; D is perhaps TRBD1 (6 bases). The V end was cut by 2 bases, the J end by 8 bases, with 13 bases between. Germline V CDR1 and CDR2: SGHKS, YYEKEE (reference sequence). This CDR3 spans 13 amino acids. CDR3 bases: TGTGCCAGCAGCTTTTCGGGGGCGCCCGGCTACACCTTC. It translates to CASSFSGAPGYTF. Looking up the rest from reference TRBV5-5 and TRBJ1-2 gives the full variable domain: DAGVTQSPTHLIKTRGQQVTLRCSPISGHKSVSWYQQVLGQGPQFIFQYYEKEERGRGNFPDRFSARQFPNYSSELNVNALLLGDSALYLCASSFSGAPGYTFGSGTRLTVV.

This clone was seen more than once but under ten times. The chain combines TRBV6-5 with TRBJ2-7; D could derive from TRBD1 or TRBD2 (6 bases each). The ends were cut back, 6 bases at V and 3 bases at J, with 12 bases in the middle. In germline, CDR1 is MNHEY, CDR2 SVGAGI. The CDR3 spans 13 residues. CDR3 sequence reads: CASSWGAGYEQYF. CDR3 in DNA: TGTGCCAGCAGCTGGGGGGCGGGCTACGAGCAGTACTTC.